The 29 T cell receptor beta chains listed next were all sequenced from one sample in a study of Graves' ophthalmopathy and Graves' hyperthyroidism (dated by TCRdb to the late 2010s). Sequenced on an Illumina HiSeq 2000. For repertoire sequencing, the TCR beta CDR3 regions were amplified from RNA transcripts. A first-round RT-PCR used HTBI primers with the Qiagen OneStep RT-PCR kit, followed by a second-round multiplex PCR, size selection and purification. TCRdb reworked the public reads: Q25 trimming with fastp, MiXCR clone assembly, productive beta chains retained. Identical CDR3 protein sequences are pooled into one entry, listed with their most common genes and DNA. A total of nearly 400,000 distinct CDR3 sequences appear in this sample, about a sixth of them only once. Around 1.6% of the sample belongs to the ten largest clones. The sequenced material came from peripheral blood. These TCRs come from a woman aged 18-35 years with Graves' ophthalmopathy. Donor details come from another sample of the same person, matched by shared clones.

This clonotype was found many times. The genes are TRBV4-2 and TRBJ2-7; possibly TRBD2 for D (5 bases). The CDR3 consists of 14 residues. CDR1 is LGHNA, CDR2 YNFKEQ, per germline. The germline V and J ends were trimmed by 0 bases and 6 bases, with 12 bases remaining between them. CDR3: CASSQDKSGSEQYF. CDR3 nucleotides: TGTGCCAGCAGCCAAGATAAATCGGGGAGCGAGCAGTACTTC.

This clonotype was seen ten or more times. The chain has TRBV6-5 and TRBJ2-4; 7 bases match TRBD2. CDR1 and CDR2 (germline): MNHEY, SVGAGI. J gave up 15 bases and V 4 bases, and 18 bases lay outside the gene matches. The CDR3 extends over 15 amino acids. CDR3 bases: TGTGCCAGCAGTTCCTCCCCCCTGGGAGGGTCCGATAGGTACTTC. As protein: CASSSSPLGGSDRYF.

This clonotype was found many times. The chain joins TRBV4-1 to TRBJ2-7; D may be TRBD2 (5 bases). Germline V gene sequence: CDR1 MGHRA, CDR2 YSYEKL. Trimming cost V 1 base and J 0 bases, with 10 bases left between them. This CDR3 spans 15 amino acids. CDR3 amino acids: CASSQGSGISYEQYF. In nucleotides, the CDR3 is TGCGCCAGCAGCCAAGGGTCCGGGATCTCCTACGAGCAGTACTTC.

Ten or more counts support this clonotype. This rearrangement joins TRBV27 to TRBJ1-1, with 9 bases matching TRBD1. J gave up 0 bases and V 6 bases, and 8 bases lay outside the gene matches. CDR1 is MNHEY and CDR2 is SMNVEV in the germline V gene (reference sequence). CDR3 length: 16 residues. The CDR3 here is CASRRQGDGVNTEAFF. For the CDR3, the DNA is TGTGCCAGCAGACGACAGGGGGATGGGGTGAACACTGAAGCTTTCTTT.

This clonotype was observed many times. This rearrangement joins TRBV19 to TRBJ2-7; 10 bases are a match to TRBD2. The V gene end was trimmed by 5 bases and the J gene end by 2 bases; junction bases not matched to a gene: 6. Germline assignment: CDR1 LNHDA and CDR2 SQIVND (reference sequence). The CDR3 has 15 amino acids. In DNA form, the CDR3 reads TGTGCCAGTAGTGATAGCGGGAGGTCTACCTACGAGCAGTACTTC. Its translation: CASSDSGRSTYEQYF.

V gene TRBV19 combines with J gene TRBJ2-4, with D tentatively TRBD2 (5 bases). CDR1 LNHDA and CDR2 SQIVND come from the germline V gene (reference sequence). The ends were cut back, 6 bases at V and 0 bases at J, with 24 bases in the middle. The CDR3 is 19 residues long. The CDR3 region has the DNA TGTGCCAGTAGCATTGGAGGTCGTAGGCTTTATTCAGCCAAAAACATTCAGTACTTC. This gives the protein CASSIGGRRLYSAKNIQYF.

This clonotype was observed many times. This chain links TRBV9 with TRBJ2-7; 9 bases map to TRBD2. Germline V gene sequence: CDR1 SGDLS, CDR2 YYNGEE. There are 15 residues in the CDR3. V lost 0 bases and J lost 5; bases outside the gene matches: 6. The CDR3 region is CASSVVASGMDEQYF. As DNA, the CDR3 is TGTGCCAGCAGCGTAGTCGCTAGCGGGATGGACGAGCAGTACTTC. Full variable domain (outside the CDR3, taken from reference TRBV9 and TRBJ2-7): DSGVTQTPKHLITATGQRVTLRCSPRSGDLSVYWYQQSLDQGLQFLIQYYNGEERAKGNILERFSAQQFPDLHSELNLSSLELGDSALYFCASSVVASGMDEQYFGPGTRLTVT.

This clonotype has only a few counts. The chain employs TRBV5-1 and TRBJ2-4; D may correspond to TRBD1 or TRBD2 (5 bases each). Germline-derived CDR1 and CDR2 are SGHRS and YFSETQ. V was cut by 3 bases and J by 0 bases, with 10 bases left in between. The CDR3 length is 15 residues. This CDR3 is CASSSTGTAKNIQYF. As DNA, the CDR3 is TGCGCCAGCAGCTCCACCGGGACAGCCAAAAACATTCAGTACTTC.

The V and J genes are TRBV6-1 and TRBJ1-2; D not certain. CDR3 length equals 13 residues. Germline CDR1 and CDR2: MNHNS and SASEGT. Deletions cut 7 bases from V and 6 bases from J, with 15 bases between. CDR3 loop: CASTKGGVHGYTF. The CDR3 coding sequence is TGTGCCAGCACCAAGGGCGGGGTCCATGGCTACACCTTC.

The CDR3 DNA follows: TGTGCCAGCAGATTGACGGGCTCCTATAATTCACCCCTCCACTTT. Translated, it gives CASRLTGSYNSPLHF. The chain couples TRBV6-2 or TRBV6-3 to TRBJ1-6; no clear D. CDR1 is MNHEY and CDR2 is SVGEGT in the germline V gene. The length of the CDR3 is 15 residues. Trimming removed 6 bases at V and 0 bases at J, with 9 bases between.

About this clonotype: Compared with germline, one end of the junction differs, possibly owing to a read error. The chain links TRBV12-3 or TRBV12-4 to TRBJ1-1; a possible D gene is TRBD1 (5 bases). CDR3 size: 12 residues. CDR3 in DNA: TGTGCCAGCAACTTATCGGACACTGAAGCCTTCTTT. This encodes CASNLSDTEAFF.

This clonotype was seen repeatedly, ten times or more. Given a much more abundant clone one base away, this may be a read error. The genes are TRBV30 and TRBJ2-2, with no clear D. This CDR3 has 14 amino acids. The V and J ends lost 0 bases and 4 bases respectively, with 9 bases between them. From germline, CDR1 is GTSNPN and CDR2 SVGIG (reference sequence). Written as DNA, the CDR3 is TGTGCCTGGAGTGTACAACCGACCACCGGGGAGCTGTTTTTT. As protein: CAWSVQPTTGELFF.

In its sample, this clonotype was seen many times. The chain joins TRBV6-1 to TRBJ1-2, with D uncertain. The germline CDR1 and CDR2 sequences are MNHNS and SASEGT. The CDR3 is 11 residues long. Trimming took off 7 bases at V and 4 bases at J, with 7 bases between the two ends. The CDR3 spells CASTKGYGYTF. Here the CDR3 DNA reads TGTGCCAGCACGAAGGGCTATGGCTACACCTTC.

This clonotype was detected ten times or more. The CDR3 bases are TGTGCCAGCAGCGTAGCTGGGACAGGACTCACTGAAGCTTTCTTT. It codes for CASSVAGTGLTEAFF. The V and J genes are TRBV9 and TRBJ1-1; TRBD1 agrees at 8 bases. Germline assignment: CDR1 SGDLS and CDR2 YYNGEE. The CDR3 is made up of 15 amino acids. V gave up 0 bases and J gave up 4 bases; unmatched junction bases: 5.

This clonotype was counted ten times or more. The rearrangement links TRBV5-1 to TRBJ1-2; possibly TRBD1 for D (6 bases). The CDR3 runs to 15 residues. V dropped 0 bases and J dropped 4 bases, with 13 bases sitting between them. Per the germline V gene, CDR1 is SGHRS and CDR2 is YFSETQ. DNA of the CDR3: TGCGCCAGCAGCTTGGTAGGGGGGGCAAGCTATGGCTACACCTTC. It specifies CASSLVGGASYGYTF.

This clonotype was counted many times. This may be a read error: a much more frequent sequence differs by one nucleotide. The J gene is TRBJ2-5, the V gene TRBV9, with 7 bases aligning to TRBD1. The CDR3 runs to 14 residues. From germline, CDR1 is SGDLS and CDR2 YYNGEE. Here the CDR3 reads CAGSVGDSAASQYF. CDR3 sequence (DNA): TGTGCCGGCAGCGTAGGGGACAGTGCGGCGTCCCAGTACTTC. The full variable domain, rest sourced from reference TRBV9 and TRBJ2-5, is DSGVTQTPKHLITATGQRVTLRCSPRSGDLSVYWYQQSLDQGLQFLIQYYNGEERAKGNILERFSAQQFPDLHSELNLSSLELGDSALYFCAGSVGDSAASQYFGPGTRLLVL.

Regarding this clonotype: One base away lies a much larger clone, so this may be a sequencing read error. The chain employs TRBV11-2 and TRBJ1-6; D is unresolved. Germline V gene lookup returns CDR1 SGHAT and CDR2 FQNNGV. Trimming stripped 3 bases from V and 8 bases from J, with 11 bases between. CDR3 size: 14 residues. This CDR3 reads CASSLGPGDSPLHF. The CDR3 nucleotides read TGTGCCAGCAGCTTGGGCCCGGGCGATTCACCCCTCCACTTT.

This clonotype was recorded at least ten times. This chain joins TRBV7-2 and TRBJ1-6; the D gene is possibly TRBD1 (6 bases). CDR3 length equals 15 residues. Germline-derived CDR1 and CDR2 are SGHTA and FQGNSA. The ends were cut back, 6 bases at V and 7 bases at J, with 16 bases in the middle. DNA for the CDR3: TGTGCCAGCAGGGCATGGGGGGCTGGAAATTCACCCCTCCACTTT. Amino acid sequence: CASRAWGAGNSPLHF.

The sample holds many counts of this clonotype. Here the CDR3 reads CASSLAQGANTGELFF. The CDR3 DNA follows: TGCGCCAGCAGCCTAGCGCAGGGGGCGAACACCGGGGAGCTGTTTTTT. The J gene is TRBJ2-2, the V gene TRBV4-1; 7 nucleotides line up with TRBD1. Germline V gene sequence: CDR1 MGHRA, CDR2 YSYEKL. The J segment lost 0 bases and the V segment lost 4 bases, leaving 5 bases of the junction unmatched. This CDR3 has 16 amino acids.

This clonotype was seen at least ten times. V is TRBV4-3 and J is TRBJ2-5; tentatively, D is TRBD2 (6 bases). This CDR3 region has 18 residues. V lost 0 bases, J lost 4 bases, and 21 bases lay in between. Germline V gives CDR1 LGHNA, CDR2 YSLEER. Here the CDR3 reads CASSQEGPHSGRGETQYF. The DNA of the CDR3 is TGCGCCAGCAGCCAAGAGGGACCTCACTCCGGGAGAGGAGAGACCCAGTACTTC.

This clonotype was seen many times. The chain recombines TRBV29-1 with TRBJ1-1; D may be TRBD1 (6 bases). From germline, CDR1 is SQVTM and CDR2 ANQGSEA. V was cut by 3 bases and J by 6 bases, with 8 bases left in between. This CDR3 region has 11 residues. The CDR3 nucleotides are TGCAGCGTTGAGGACAGACCTGAAGCTTTCTTT. Its translation: CSVEDRPEAFF.

Points on this clonotype: This may arise from a read error, as a much more abundant clone is one base away. CDR3 bases: TGTGCCTGGAGTGGAGCTAGCGGGGGGGAGGAGACCCAGTACTTC. It encodes CAWSGASGGEETQYF. The chain employs TRBV30 and TRBJ2-5; 12 nucleotides match TRBD2. Germline loops: CDR1 GTSNPN, CDR2 SVGIG (reference sequence). The length of the CDR3 is 15 residues. After removal of 1 base from V and 5 bases from J, the junction contained 5 bases not matched to a gene.

This clonotype was picked up many times. The chain is built from TRBV6-1 and TRBJ2-7; D is possibly TRBD2 (5 bases). The CDR3 sequence is 16 residues long. V lost 2 bases, J lost 3 bases, and 17 bases lay in between. Germline V CDR1 and CDR2: MNHNS, SASEGT. CDR3 DNA sequence: TGTGCCAGCAGTGAAACGGTGGGGAGCCCCTACTACGAGCAGTACTTC. Residues: CASSETVGSPYYEQYF.

This clonotype was detected many times. The V and J genes are TRBV7-9 and TRBJ1-1; possible D gene TRBD1, 5 bases. V lost 0 bases, J lost 5 bases, and 16 bases lay in between. The germline V gene has CDR1 SEHNR and CDR2 FQNEAQ (reference sequence). This CDR3 region has 16 residues. The CDR3 protein is CASSLAREGSRTEAFF. CDR3 DNA: TGTGCCAGCAGCTTAGCGAGGGAGGGGAGTCGAACTGAAGCTTTCTTT. Using reference TRBV7-9 and TRBJ1-1 for the parts outside the CDR3, the full variable domain is DTGVSQNPRHKITKRGQNVTFRCDPISEHNRLYWYRQTLGQGPEFLTYFQNEAQLEKSRLLSDRFSAERPKGSFSTLEIQRTEQGDSAMYLCASSLAREGSRTEAFFGQGTRLTVV.

In this sample, this clonotype turned up many times. This rearrangement joins TRBV13 to TRBJ2-2, with D possibly matching TRBD1 (6 bases). Deletions cut 5 bases from V and 1 base from J, with 14 bases between. There are 16 residues in the CDR3. CDR1 is PRHDT, CDR2 FYEKMQ, per germline (reference sequence). CDR3 region: CASSGGSLLNTGELFF. The CDR3 nucleotides read TGTGCCAGCAGCGGGGGCTCATTATTGAACACCGGGGAGCTGTTTTTT.

The chain combines TRBV20-1 with TRBJ2-3; no firm D call. Deletions cut 6 bases from V and 4 bases from J, with 14 bases between. The CDR3 extends over 13 amino acids. CDR1 is DFQATT, CDR2 SNEGSKA, per germline (reference sequence). CDR3 sequence reads: CSAPVPPPDTQYF. CDR3 DNA: TGCAGTGCCCCAGTCCCGCCCCCAGATACGCAGTATTTT.

This rearrangement joins TRBV28 to TRBJ1-6; no clear D gene. V was trimmed by 4 bases and J by 9 bases, leaving 16 bases between them. Germline CDR1 MDHEN, CDR2 SYDVKM. The CDR3 runs 15 residues. DNA of the CDR3: TGTGCCAGCAGTTCCGAGGTCGGAGCCCGTTCACCCCTCCACTTT. The encoded protein is CASSSEVGARSPLHF.

This clonotype was seen ten or more times. This chain joins TRBV24-1 and TRBJ1-1, with unresolved D. V was clipped by 3 bases and J by 1 base, with 2 bases between them. Germline loops: CDR1 KGHDR, CDR2 SFDVKD. The CDR3 is 12 amino acids. The CDR3, as DNA: TGTGCCACCAGTGATGGGAACACTGAAGCTTTCTTT. It translates to CATSDGNTEAFF.

The rearrangement links TRBV7-2 to TRBJ2-5; D unresolved. V gave up 1 base and J gave up 7 bases, with 13 bases separating them. The germline CDR1 and CDR2 sequences are SGHTA and FQGNSA. There are 14 residues in the CDR3. CDR3 protein: CASSLEGSRPTQYF. CDR3 coding DNA: TGTGCCAGCAGCTTAGAAGGCTCCAGACCGACCCAGTACTTC.